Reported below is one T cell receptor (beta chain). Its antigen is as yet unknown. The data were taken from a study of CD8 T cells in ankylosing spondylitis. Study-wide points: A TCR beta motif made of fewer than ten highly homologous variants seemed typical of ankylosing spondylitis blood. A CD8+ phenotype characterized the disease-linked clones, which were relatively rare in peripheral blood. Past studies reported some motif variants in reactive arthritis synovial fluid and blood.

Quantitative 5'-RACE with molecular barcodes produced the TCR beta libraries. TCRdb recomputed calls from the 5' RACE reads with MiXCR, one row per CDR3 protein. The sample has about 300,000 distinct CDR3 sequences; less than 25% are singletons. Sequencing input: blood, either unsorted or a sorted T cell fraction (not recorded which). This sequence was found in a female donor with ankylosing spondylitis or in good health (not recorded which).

In DNA, the CDR3 is TGTGCCAGCAGCCTACAGGGGAGGGAGACCCAGTACTTC. Its translation is CASSLQGRETQYF. The chain couples TRBV3-1 to TRBJ2-5; D perhaps matches TRBD1 (7 bases). Per the germline V gene, CDR1 is LGHDT and CDR2 is YNNKEL (reference sequence). The CDR3 sequence is 13 residues long. Between the trimmed V and J ends, which lost 4 bases and 5 bases, there was a span of 11 bases.